This TCR beta chain was profiled in a study of cytomegalovirus exposure and HLA in healthy donors. Findings and limits, study-wide: Rare sequences made up most TCRs, while some public TCRs were found in many donors.

Libraries were prepared by immunoSEQ multiplex PCR; TCRdb keeps only in-frame clonotypes and omits some of them. The sample includes some 120,000 clones, roughly 90% of them seen just once. About this clone: The antigen remains undetermined.

Separate from the roughly 670-subject first cohort, the roughly 120-subject validation cohort was the one that the donors belonged to. V lost 2 bases to trimming and J lost 4 bases; unmatched junction nucleotides: 6. CDR1 and CDR2 (germline): LNHNV, YYDKDF (reference sequence). This CDR3 has 15 residues. Sequencing input: PBMCs. The J gene is TRBJ2-5, the V gene TRBV15, with 8 bases fitting TRBD2. This receptor was taken from a woman between 18 and 30 years old in good health and CMV-seronegative. CDR3 loop: CATSRHRLAGETQYF. DNA for the CDR3: TGTGCCACCAGCAGACACCGGCTAGCGGGAGAGACCCAGTACTTC.